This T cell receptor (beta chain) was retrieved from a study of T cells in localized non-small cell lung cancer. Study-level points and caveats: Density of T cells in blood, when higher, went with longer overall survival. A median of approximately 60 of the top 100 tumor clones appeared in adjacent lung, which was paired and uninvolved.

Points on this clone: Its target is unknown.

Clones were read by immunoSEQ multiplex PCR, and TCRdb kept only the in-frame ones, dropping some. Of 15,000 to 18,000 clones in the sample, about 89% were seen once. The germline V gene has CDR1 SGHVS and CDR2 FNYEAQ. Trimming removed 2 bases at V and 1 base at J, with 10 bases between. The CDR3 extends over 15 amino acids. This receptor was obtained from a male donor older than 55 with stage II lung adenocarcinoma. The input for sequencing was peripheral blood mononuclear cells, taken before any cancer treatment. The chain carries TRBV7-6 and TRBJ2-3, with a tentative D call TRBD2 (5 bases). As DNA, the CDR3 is TGTGCCAGCAGCTTAACTAGGATGGGCACAGATACGCAGTATTTT. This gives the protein CASSLTRMGTDTQYF.